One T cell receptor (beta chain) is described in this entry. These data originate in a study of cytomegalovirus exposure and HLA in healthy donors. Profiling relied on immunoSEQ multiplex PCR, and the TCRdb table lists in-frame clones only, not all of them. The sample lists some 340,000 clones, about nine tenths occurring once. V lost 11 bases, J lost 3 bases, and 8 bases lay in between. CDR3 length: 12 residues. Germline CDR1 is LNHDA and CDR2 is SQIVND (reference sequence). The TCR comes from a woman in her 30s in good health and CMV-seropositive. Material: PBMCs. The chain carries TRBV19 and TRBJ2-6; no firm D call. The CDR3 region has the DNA TGTGCCGCAAACAGTGGGGCCAACGTCCTGACTTTC. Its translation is CAANSGANVLTF.